Listed below are T cell receptor beta chains from one sample, sequenced in a study of blood T cell repertoires in COVID-19. TCRdb's table, derived via immunoSEQ multiplex PCR, lists solely in-frame clones and lacks some. The sample yields about 330,000 clones, 75% to 90% seen once. The sequencing sample was made of PBMCs or T cells enriched from blood (not recorded which). These TCRs come from a man aged 30-40 years who had recovered from COVID-19. The CDR3 runs from the conserved cysteine through the conserved F or W. A D gene is named only where the DNA matches it firmly. Size is omitted from some rows. Given values are once, few, many or a class for expanded clones.

D | J | size | length | V | DNA | CDR3
TRBD1 | TRBJ2-7 | many | 14 | TRBV30 | TGTGCCTGGAAAAGACAGGGGAGCTCCTACGAGCAGTACTTC | CAWKRQGSSYEQYF
- | TRBJ1-5 | - | 12 | TRBV28 | TGTGCCAGCAGTCTACTAGATCAGCCCCAGCATTTT | CASSLLDQPQHF
- | TRBJ1-2 | - | 13 | TRBV12-3/TRBV12-4 | TGTGCCAGCAGCTTCAGGGAAACCTATGGCTACACCTTC | CASSFRETYGYTF
TRBD2 | TRBJ2-5 | once | 15 | TRBV28 | TGTGCCAGCAGTTTTAGCGGGTCTCACACTGAGACCCAGTACTTC | CASSFSGSHTETQYF
- | TRBJ2-1 | - | 15 | TRBV2 | TGTGCCAGCAGTGGACTCCGGTCCTCCTACAATGAGCAGTTCTTC | CASSGLRSSYNEQFF
TRBD1 | TRBJ1-4 | - | 15 | TRBV5-1 | TGCGCCAGCACTTACCAGGGGGCAACTAATGAAAAACTGTTTTTT | CASTYQGATNEKLFF
- | TRBJ1-6 | - | 16 | TRBV2 | TGTGCCAGCAGTGGAAGGACAAGGGCTCGGAATTCACCCCTCCACTTT | CASSGRTRARNSPLHF
TRBD1 | TRBJ1-1 | - | 14 | TRBV19 | TGTGCCAGTAGTATAGATGGGGACAGAAAGAAAGCTTTCTTT | CASSIDGDRKKAFF
- | TRBJ2-1 | - | 16 | TRBV6-5 | TGTGCCAGCAGTTACTCGGGAGGGGGGGCTTACAATGAGCAGTTCTTC | CASSYSGGGAYNEQFF
TRBD1 | TRBJ2-7 | - | 15 | TRBV7-8 | TGTGCCAGCAGCCCCAGAACGACAGGGGCCTACGAGCAGTACTTC | CASSPRTTGAYEQYF
- | TRBJ2-7 | - | 14 | TRBV5-1 | TGCGCCAGCAGCTTGACAGGCACCACCTACGAGCAGTACTTC | CASSLTGTTYEQYF
- | TRBJ1-5 | - | 14 | TRBV19 | TGTGCCAGTATCGGCCCGTATGGGCACGAAGTCCAGCATTTT | CASIGPYGHEVQHF
- | TRBJ2-7 | few | 14 | TRBV27 | TGTGCCAGCAGTCTCATTAGGAGTGGCTACGAGCAGTACTTC | CASSLIRSGYEQYF
TRBD2 | TRBJ2-7 | once | 16 | TRBV6-5 | TGTGCCAGCAGTTACCAGGGACTAGCGGCGCCCTACGAGCAGTACTTC | CASSYQGLAAPYEQYF
TRBD2 | TRBJ2-3 | - | 16 | TRBV19 | TGTGCCAGCTCCTGGCGGGGGGATCCCCGAAGAGATACGCAGTATTTT | CASSWRGDPRRDTQYF
TRBD1 | TRBJ1-6 | - | 15 | TRBV7-3 | TGTGCCAGCAGCTCTCCCGGGACAGAAAATTCACCCCTCCACTTT | CASSSPGTENSPLHF
TRBD1 | TRBJ2-7 | - | 15 | TRBV19 | TGTGCCAGTAGGGAAATTGGACAGGCTACCTACGAGCAGTACTTC | CASREIGQATYEQYF
- | TRBJ1-6 | - | 16 | TRBV14 | TGTGCCAGCAGCCCACAGGACAACTCAGGGACTCTGGCCCTCCACTTT | CASSPQDNSGTLALHF
TRBD1 | TRBJ2-1 | - | 15 | TRBV7-9 | TGTGCCAGCAAAGGCGGGACAGGGTTTTACAATGAGCAGTTCTTC | CASKGGTGFYNEQFF
TRBD1 | TRBJ1-4 | - | 18 | TRBV15 | TGTGCCACCAGCAGAGATCAGGGGGCGCGTAGACCGAATGAAAAACTGTTTTTT | CATSRDQGARRPNEKLFF
TRBD1 | TRBJ1-6 | many | 18 | TRBV2 | TGTGCCAGCGGCGGGACAGCAACCCAGAGCTCCTATAATTCACCCCTCCACTTT | CASGGTATQSSYNSPLHF
TRBD1 | TRBJ1-6 | - | 16 | TRBV28 | TGTGCCAGCCGACGGACAGGGGATTTTTTGGCTTCACCCCTCCACTTT | CASRRTGDFLASPLHF
- | TRBJ2-2 | once | 11 | TRBV12-3/TRBV12-4 | TGTGCCAGCAGTTACTCCGGGGAGCTGTTTTTT | CASSYSGELFF
TRBD1 | TRBJ2-2 | - | 15 | TRBV23-1 | TGCGCCAGCAGTCAATCGACAGGGATGACCGGGGAGCTGTTTTTT | CASSQSTGMTGELFF
- | TRBJ2-5 | few | 13 | TRBV6-6 | TGTGCCAGCAAGCGTCCCCAGTCAGAGACCCAGTACTTC | CASKRPQSETQYF
- | TRBJ2-3 | - | 16 | TRBV5-4 | TGTGCCAGCAGCTTGGGAGGAGGGAGCGGCACAGATACGCAGTATTTT | CASSLGGGSGTDTQYF